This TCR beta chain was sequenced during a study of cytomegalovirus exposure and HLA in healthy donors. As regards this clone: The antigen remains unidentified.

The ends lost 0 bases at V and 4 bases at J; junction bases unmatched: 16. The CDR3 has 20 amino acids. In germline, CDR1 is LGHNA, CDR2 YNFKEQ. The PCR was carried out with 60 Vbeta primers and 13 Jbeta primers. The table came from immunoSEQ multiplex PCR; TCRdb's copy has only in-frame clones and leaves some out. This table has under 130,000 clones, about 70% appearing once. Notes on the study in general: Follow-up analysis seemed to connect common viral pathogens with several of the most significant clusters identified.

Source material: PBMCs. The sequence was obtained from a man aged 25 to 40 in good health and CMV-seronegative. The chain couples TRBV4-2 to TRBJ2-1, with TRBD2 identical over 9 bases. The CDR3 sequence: CASSQDWTSDTRKGYNEQFF. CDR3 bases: TGTGCCAGCAGCCAAGATTGGACTAGCGACACAAGAAAGGGATACAATGAGCAGTTCTTC.